The sequence of this T cell receptor (beta chain) was determined in a study of T cell responses to AZD1222 COVID-19 vaccine (dated by TCRdb to the early 2020s). Broadly, across the study: A total of approximately 240 trial participants underwent TCR sequencing, of whom around 200 received two doses of AZD1222 and about 25 received two doses of the MenACWY control vaccine. Trial participants were enrolled by age into 18-55, 56-69 and 70-plus year subgroups, with roughly 150, 30 and 60 TCR-sequenced participants respectively.

General findings and caveats noted by the study authors: Vaccine-associated CD4 TCRs spanned the whole spike protein, with dominant responses in regions 160-218 and 743-854. Reportedly, almost half of the unique spike-specific TCRs recognized epitopes lying outside the regions that are mutated in the B.1.351 and B.1.1.7 variants. Conclusions about previously exposed vaccinees were limited because only 6 or 7 AZD1222 recipients were SARS-CoV-2 seropositive at baseline. After two AZD1222 doses, both the breadth and the depth of spike-specific TCRs were significantly higher than at day 0 and than in MenACWY recipients. Because no day 14 peak-response samples were available, the repertoires could be characterized only after the peak T cell response. Most participants were white British and females outnumbered males, and the authors suggested that clonal diversity may have been underestimated. In the small 56-69-year group, the increase in depth fell short of significance, most likely because of low power.

The junction shows trimming of 3 bases on V and 4 bases on J, and the gene matches do not reach 4 bases of it. The CDR1 and CDR2 encoded by the germline V gene are SGHTA and FQGNSA. Reading from cysteine to phenylalanine, the CDR3 counts 15 amino acids. Only the CDR3 part of the read is kept: 45 bases, read in frame from the first base. The CDR3 regions of human TCRbeta chains were analyzed by immunosequencing. As for the original processing: TCRs in the repertoires were matched against a reference library of SARS-CoV-2-specific TCRs that had been generated with the MIRA antigen-specificity platform. Breadth meant the fraction of unique TCRs that were SARS-CoV-2-associated, whereas depth meant the fraction of total T cells that were SARS-CoV-2-associated. Using the MIRA data, each spike-specific TCR was mapped to the spike region that the TCR reacts to and placed in a CD4 or CD8 class. Log10-transformed breadth and depth values were compared by one-way ANOVA with Sidak's multiple comparisons tests. TCRdb holds this immuneACCESS table with in-frame rearrangements only. Some clones are missing; in checked studies, unresolved V genes explain under half, and the rest has no known cause. V and J calls plus clone size are reproduced from that table; the DNA served to infer D and trimming. This sample is represented by 130,000 to 150,000 clones; about 93% of them were singletons. The ten largest clones take up roughly 2.8% of the sample.

This sample's time point label indicates: baseline before first vaccination. The treatment or condition label, as the study defines it: meningococcal conjugate vaccine given as trial control. Samples from vaccinated people were obtained from the UK trials COV001 and COV002, which included a single-blind randomized controlled phase 2/3 trial of AZD1222 (ChAdOx1 nCoV-19) in healthy adults. Trial participant PBMC samples were collected at day 0 and day 28 after the second dose for TCRbeta chain sequencing. On this clone itself: Its antigen target is currently unknown. Base qualities are missing; no much larger clone stands one base away.

Recombination connected TRBV7-2 to TRBJ2-3; 10 junctional bases match TRBD2. The starting material was peripheral blood, obtained on day 0 of MenACWY control vaccination. This TCR was recovered from an adult in good health. The DNA is as follows: TGTGCCAGCAGCTTCCGACTAGCGGGCCCAGATACGCAGTATTTT. This is translated as CASSFRLAGPDTQYF.